These T cell receptor beta chains were read from a single sample in a study of preoperative IRX-2 immunotherapy in early breast cancer. Clones were read by immunoSEQ multiplex PCR, and TCRdb kept only the in-frame ones, dropping some. The profile shows around 3,000 clones, 78% of them singletons. This specimen was tumor tissue, taken after IRX-2 immunotherapy. These receptors were taken from a human donor with breast cancer. CDR3s include the opening cysteine and the closing phenylalanine or tryptophan. Fields, in order: V gene, D gene, J gene, clone size, CDR3 protein, CDR3 DNA. A D gene is named only where the DNA matches it firmly. Where a row states a size, it is once, few, many or the class of an expanded clone; other rows omit it.

v_call: TRBV5-1; d_call: .; j_call: TRBJ2-7; clone_size: .; cdr3_aa: CASSLWVPENEQYF; cdr3_nt: TGCGCCAGCAGCTTGTGGGTTCCAGAAAACGAGCAGTACTTC
v_call: TRBV11-3; d_call: TRBD2; j_call: TRBJ2-2; clone_size: few; cdr3_aa: CASRSGGWTGELFF; cdr3_nt: TGTGCCAGCAGGAGCGGGGGTTGGACCGGGGAGCTGTTTTTT
v_call: TRBV6-8; d_call: .; j_call: TRBJ2-1; clone_size: .; cdr3_aa: CASNGNRAYNEQFF; cdr3_nt: TGTGCCAGCAATGGGAACAGGGCCTACAATGAGCAGTTCTTC
v_call: TRBV1; d_call: .; j_call: TRBJ1-5; clone_size: few; cdr3_aa: CASSHLQGVQPQHF; cdr3_nt: TGCGCCAGCAGCCACTTACAGGGGGTGCAGCCCCAGCATTTT
v_call: TRBV11-3; d_call: .; j_call: TRBJ1-2; clone_size: once; cdr3_aa: CASSLTGGGSYGYTF; cdr3_nt: TGTGCCAGCAGCTTAACCGGGGGTGGAAGCTATGGCTACACCTTC
v_call: TRBV7-7; d_call: TRBD1; j_call: TRBJ2-7; clone_size: .; cdr3_aa: CASSVGQGGPYEQYF; cdr3_nt: TGTGCCAGCAGCGTCGGACAGGGGGGCCCCTACGAGCAGTACTTC
v_call: TRBV11-3; d_call: TRBD1; j_call: TRBJ2-5; clone_size: .; cdr3_aa: CASSPGSRTGQETQYF; cdr3_nt: TGTGCCAGCAGCCCCGGATCGCGGACAGGGCAAGAGACCCAGTACTTC
v_call: TRBV28; d_call: .; j_call: TRBJ1-2; clone_size: .; cdr3_aa: CASSLPSQGRGYGYTF; cdr3_nt: TGTGCCAGCAGTCTCCCATCCCAGGGGCGTGGCTATGGCTACACCTTC
v_call: TRBV10-3; d_call: .; j_call: TRBJ1-5; clone_size: .; cdr3_aa: CAIKQGNQPQHF; cdr3_nt: TGTGCCATCAAACAGGGAAATCAGCCCCAGCATTTT
v_call: TRBV6-8; d_call: TRBD2; j_call: TRBJ2-1; clone_size: .; cdr3_aa: CASSSKGLAVNNEQFF; cdr3_nt: TGTGCCAGCAGCTCAAAAGGACTAGCGGTTAACAATGAGCAGTTCTTC
v_call: TRBV14; d_call: .; j_call: TRBJ2-1; clone_size: .; cdr3_aa: CASSQEPGGYEQFF; cdr3_nt: TGTGCCAGCAGCCAAGAGCCCGGAGGCTATGAGCAGTTCTTC
v_call: TRBV6-8; d_call: .; j_call: TRBJ1-1; clone_size: .; cdr3_aa: CASSYWFGDGMNTEAFF; cdr3_nt: TGTGCCAGCAGTTATTGGTTCGGGGACGGGATGAACACTGAAGCTTTCTTT
v_call: TRBV6-8; d_call: .; j_call: TRBJ2-7; clone_size: .; cdr3_aa: CASRPPGLFYEQYF; cdr3_nt: TGTGCCAGCAGACCTCCGGGACTTTTCTACGAGCAGTACTTC
v_call: TRBV29-1; d_call: TRBD1; j_call: TRBJ2-1; clone_size: .; cdr3_aa: CSVVGRGHGNEQFF; cdr3_nt: TGCAGCGTCGTCGGCAGGGGGCATGGCAATGAGCAGTTCTTC
v_call: TRBV11-3; d_call: TRBD1; j_call: TRBJ2-6; clone_size: .; cdr3_aa: CASSKPTGPGANVLTF; cdr3_nt: TGTGCCAGCAGCAAGCCGACAGGGCCTGGGGCCAACGTCCTGACTTTC
v_call: TRBV28; d_call: .; j_call: TRBJ2-7; clone_size: .; cdr3_aa: CASSLGGETYEQYF; cdr3_nt: TGTGCCAGCTCCTTAGGAGGGGAGACCTACGAGCAGTACTTC
v_call: TRBV6-8; d_call: TRBD2; j_call: TRBJ2-3; clone_size: .; cdr3_aa: CASSYPPFAGVADTQYF; cdr3_nt: TGTGCCAGCAGTTACCCTCCCTTCGCGGGGGTGGCAGATACGCAGTATTTT
v_call: TRBV6-8; d_call: TRBD1; j_call: TRBJ1-5; clone_size: .; cdr3_aa: CASSSTGANQPQHF; cdr3_nt: TGTGCCAGCAGCTCGACAGGGGCCAATCAGCCCCAGCATTTT
v_call: TRBV29-1; d_call: .; j_call: TRBJ1-5; clone_size: .; cdr3_aa: CSVRNSNQPQHF; cdr3_nt: TGCAGCGTCAGGAATAGCAATCAGCCCCAGCATTTT
v_call: TRBV6-8; d_call: TRBD1; j_call: TRBJ1-2; clone_size: once; cdr3_aa: CASSERIPPGQAHYGYTF; cdr3_nt: TGTGCCAGCAGTGAGAGAATCCCCCCCGGACAGGCCCACTATGGCTACACCTTC
v_call: TRBV6-8; d_call: TRBD1; j_call: TRBJ2-7; clone_size: .; cdr3_aa: CASSFGQGAEEQYF; cdr3_nt: TGTGCCAGCAGTTTCGGGCAGGGGGCCGAGGAGCAGTACTTC
v_call: TRBV23-1; d_call: .; j_call: TRBJ2-2; clone_size: .; cdr3_aa: CASSETSTGELFF; cdr3_nt: TGCGCCAGCAGCGAGACCTCTACCGGGGAGCTGTTTTTT
v_call: TRBV19; d_call: TRBD1; j_call: TRBJ1-3; clone_size: .; cdr3_aa: CASSSQGGRGNTIYF; cdr3_nt: TGTGCCAGTAGTTCCCAGGGGGGAAGAGGAAACACCATATATTTT
v_call: TRBV29-1; d_call: .; j_call: TRBJ2-1; clone_size: .; cdr3_aa: CSVEGYSPLAYNEQFF; cdr3_nt: TGCAGCGTTGAGGGTTACTCCCCCCTCGCCTACAATGAGCAGTTCTTC
v_call: TRBV29-1; d_call: .; j_call: TRBJ2-1; clone_size: few; cdr3_aa: CSVEGLDSNEQFF; cdr3_nt: TGCAGCGTTGAAGGCCTTGACAGTAATGAGCAGTTCTTC
v_call: TRBV6-8; d_call: TRBD1; j_call: TRBJ1-4; clone_size: .; cdr3_aa: CAISLDRDEKLFF; cdr3_nt: TGTGCCATCAGCCTGGACAGGGACGAAAAACTGTTTTTT
v_call: TRBV6-8; d_call: TRBD2; j_call: TRBJ2-5; clone_size: .; cdr3_aa: CASSYSWTSGRLEYF; cdr3_nt: TGTGCCAGCAGTTACTCCTGGACTAGCGGGAGACTCGAGTACTTC
v_call: TRBV29-1; d_call: TRBD2; j_call: TRBJ2-5; clone_size: .; cdr3_aa: CSVAGTSGAETQYF; cdr3_nt: TGCAGCGTTGCCGGGACTAGCGGGGCAGAGACCCAGTACTTC
v_call: TRBV30; d_call: .; j_call: TRBJ1-2; clone_size: few; cdr3_aa: CASQSQGGENYGYTF; cdr3_nt: TGTGCCTCGCAATCCCAAGGAGGGGAAAACTATGGCTACACCTTC
v_call: TRBV11-3; d_call: TRBD2; j_call: TRBJ2-3; clone_size: .; cdr3_aa: CASSLLAGVVDTQYF; cdr3_nt: TGTGCCAGCAGCTTGCTAGCGGGAGTGGTAGATACGCAGTATTTT
v_call: TRBV19; d_call: .; j_call: TRBJ1-5; clone_size: .; cdr3_aa: CASKAFFYSNQPQHF; cdr3_nt: TGTGCCAGTAAAGCGTTCTTCTATAGCAATCAGCCCCAGCATTTT
v_call: TRBV15; d_call: .; j_call: TRBJ2-7; clone_size: .; cdr3_aa: CATSIGTEGLYEQYF; cdr3_nt: TGTGCCACCAGCATCGGGACTGAAGGGCTCTACGAGCAGTACTTC
v_call: TRBV6-8; d_call: .; j_call: TRBJ1-1; clone_size: .; cdr3_aa: CASRFAGRETEAFF; cdr3_nt: TGTGCCAGCAGGTTCGCAGGGAGGGAAACTGAAGCTTTCTTT
v_call: TRBV29-1; d_call: .; j_call: TRBJ1-1; clone_size: .; cdr3_aa: CSVERTLQVSGTEAFF; cdr3_nt: TGCAGCGTTGAAAGGACCTTACAGGTTTCGGGCACTGAAGCTTTCTTT
v_call: TRBV30; d_call: .; j_call: TRBJ1-5; clone_size: few; cdr3_aa: CAWGVGSSTPQHF; cdr3_nt: TGTGCCTGGGGTGTGGGTAGTTCTACGCCCCAGCATTTT
v_call: TRBV5-1; d_call: TRBD2; j_call: TRBJ2-1; clone_size: .; cdr3_aa: CASSLTGRVIYNEQFF; cdr3_nt: TGCGCCAGCAGCTTGACCGGGAGGGTCATATACAATGAGCAGTTCTTC
v_call: TRBV11-3; d_call: .; j_call: TRBJ1-1; clone_size: .; cdr3_aa: CASSIQPVNTEAFF; cdr3_nt: TGTGCCAGCAGCATACAACCCGTGAACACTGAAGCTTTCTTT
v_call: TRBV4-1; d_call: .; j_call: TRBJ2-7; clone_size: .; cdr3_aa: CASSQTRDSSSISYEQYF; cdr3_nt: TGCGCCAGCAGCCAGACCCGTGACTCCTCCTCCATCTCCTACGAGCAGTACTTC
v_call: TRBV12-5; d_call: .; j_call: TRBJ1-2; clone_size: .; cdr3_aa: CASGLSSGSNYGYTF; cdr3_nt: TGTGCTAGTGGTTTGTCCTCAGGGTCTAACTATGGCTACACCTTC
v_call: TRBV7-8; d_call: TRBD1; j_call: TRBJ2-5; clone_size: .; cdr3_aa: CASSSGQGLWETQYF; cdr3_nt: TGTGCCAGCAGCTCCGGACAGGGGCTTTGGGAGACCCAGTACTTC
v_call: TRBV28; d_call: TRBD1; j_call: TRBJ2-7; clone_size: .; cdr3_aa: CASSKPGTGVYEQYF; cdr3_nt: TGTGCCAGCAGCAAGCCGGGGACAGGGGTGTACGAGCAGTACTTC
v_call: TRBV6-8; d_call: TRBD1; j_call: TRBJ1-5; clone_size: .; cdr3_aa: CASSNRDRGYSNQPQHF; cdr3_nt: TGTGCCAGCAGTAACCGGGACAGGGGATATAGCAATCAGCCCCAGCATTTT
v_call: TRBV1; d_call: .; j_call: TRBJ2-1; clone_size: .; cdr3_aa: CASSLKGREQFF; cdr3_nt: TGCGCCAGCAGCTTAAAGGGTAGAGAGCAGTTCTTC
v_call: TRBV11-3; d_call: .; j_call: TRBJ1-6; clone_size: .; cdr3_aa: CASSSSGGSSPLHF; cdr3_nt: TGTGCCAGCAGCTCATCGGGCGGGAGTTCACCCCTCCACTTT
v_call: TRBV19; d_call: .; j_call: TRBJ1-5; clone_size: .; cdr3_aa: CASSPQANQPQHF; cdr3_nt: TGTGCCAGTAGTCCTCAGGCAAATCAGCCCCAGCATTTT
v_call: TRBV29-1; d_call: .; j_call: TRBJ2-3; clone_size: .; cdr3_aa: CSVEAVLGLIGTQYF; cdr3_nt: TGCAGCGTTGAGGCGGTTTTGGGATTAATAGGTACGCAGTATTTT
v_call: TRBV10-2; d_call: .; j_call: TRBJ1-5; clone_size: .; cdr3_aa: CASSYVPYGNQPQHF; cdr3_nt: TGCGCCAGCAGTTACGTCCCATACGGCAATCAGCCCCAGCATTTT
v_call: TRBV19; d_call: .; j_call: TRBJ1-1; clone_size: .; cdr3_aa: CASSRRQSNTEAFF; cdr3_nt: TGTGCCAGTAGTAGGCGACAGAGCAACACTGAAGCTTTCTTT
v_call: TRBV6-8; d_call: .; j_call: TRBJ1-1; clone_size: .; cdr3_aa: CASSPGFSKHTEAFF; cdr3_nt: TGTGCCAGCAGTCCAGGGTTTTCAAAGCACACTGAAGCTTTCTTT
v_call: TRBV15; d_call: .; j_call: TRBJ2-1; clone_size: .; cdr3_aa: CASSFGQTSYNEQFF; cdr3_nt: TGTGCCAGCAGCTTTGGACAGACCTCCTACAATGAGCAGTTCTTC
v_call: TRBV6-8; d_call: TRBD1; j_call: TRBJ1-5; clone_size: once; cdr3_aa: CASSYPDRPNQPQHF; cdr3_nt: TGTGCCAGCAGTTACCCGGACAGGCCCAATCAGCCCCAGCATTTT
v_call: TRBV6-8; d_call: .; j_call: TRBJ2-2; clone_size: .; cdr3_aa: CASSYGAVSGELFF; cdr3_nt: TGTGCCAGCAGTTACGGGGCGGTGAGCGGGGAGCTGTTTTTT
v_call: TRBV6-8; d_call: .; j_call: TRBJ2-1; clone_size: .; cdr3_aa: CASSERTWGEQFF; cdr3_nt: TGTGCCAGCAGTGAGAGAACCTGGGGTGAGCAGTTCTTC
v_call: TRBV28; d_call: TRBD2; j_call: TRBJ2-5; clone_size: once; cdr3_aa: CASSLLAGGVETQYF; cdr3_nt: TGTGCCAGCAGTTTACTAGCGGGGGGCGTGGAGACCCAGTACTTC
v_call: TRBV7-5; d_call: .; j_call: TRBJ1-5; clone_size: .; cdr3_aa: CASSLWAGSNQPQHF; cdr3_nt: TGTGCCAGCAGCCTATGGGCAGGTAGCAATCAGCCCCAGCATTTT
v_call: TRBV11-3; d_call: .; j_call: TRBJ2-6; clone_size: once; cdr3_aa: CASSHSGGIRSGANVLTF; cdr3_nt: TGTGCCAGCAGCCACTCAGGCGGCATTCGCTCTGGGGCCAACGTCCTGACTTTC
v_call: TRBV14; d_call: .; j_call: TRBJ2-5; clone_size: .; cdr3_aa: CASSQGSETQYF; cdr3_nt: TGTGCCAGCAGCCAGGGTTCGGAGACCCAGTACTTC
v_call: TRBV15; d_call: .; j_call: TRBJ2-7; clone_size: once; cdr3_aa: CATSRDGRPGGEQYF; cdr3_nt: TGTGCCACCAGCAGAGATGGCCGGCCGGGCGGCGAGCAGTACTTC
v_call: TRBV6-8; d_call: .; j_call: TRBJ1-5; clone_size: .; cdr3_aa: CASSYPVGPQHF; cdr3_nt: TGTGCCAGCAGTTACCCCGTCGGGCCCCAGCATTTT